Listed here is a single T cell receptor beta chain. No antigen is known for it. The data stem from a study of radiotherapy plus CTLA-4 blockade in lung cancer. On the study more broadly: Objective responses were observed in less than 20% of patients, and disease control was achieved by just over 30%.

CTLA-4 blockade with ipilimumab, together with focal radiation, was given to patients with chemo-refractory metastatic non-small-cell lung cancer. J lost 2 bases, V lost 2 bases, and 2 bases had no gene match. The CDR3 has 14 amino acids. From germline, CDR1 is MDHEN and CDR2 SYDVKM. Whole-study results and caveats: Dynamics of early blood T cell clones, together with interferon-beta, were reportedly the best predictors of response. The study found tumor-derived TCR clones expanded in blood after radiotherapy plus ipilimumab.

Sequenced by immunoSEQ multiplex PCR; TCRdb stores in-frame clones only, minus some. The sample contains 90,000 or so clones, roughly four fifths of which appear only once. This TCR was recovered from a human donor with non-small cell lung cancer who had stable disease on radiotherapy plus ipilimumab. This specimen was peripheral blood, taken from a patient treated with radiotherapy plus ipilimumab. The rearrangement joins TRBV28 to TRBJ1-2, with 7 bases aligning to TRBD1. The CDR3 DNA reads TGTGCCAGCAGTTTAGGCAGGGGGAACTATGGCTACACCTTC. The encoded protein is CASSLGRGNYGYTF.